This TCR beta chain derives from a study of patients and donors after allogeneic stem cell transplantation. Trimming took 3 bases from V and 2 from J, leaving 14 bases between them. Germline assignment: CDR1 DFQATT and CDR2 SNEGSKA (reference sequence). The CDR3 loop spans 15 amino acids. TCRdb re-derived calls from the RT-PCR reads in MiXCR, one entry per CDR3 protein. The sample holds about 960,000 distinct CDR3 sequences, roughly 18% seen once. The sequence was obtained from a human donor who was either an allogeneic HSCT recipient or a stem cell or donor lymphocyte infusion donor (not recorded which). It is not recorded whose cells these are; they may come from a transplant donor. V and J are TRBV20-1 and TRBJ2-1, with a possible D match to TRBD2 (5 bases). The sequenced material came from blood, either unsorted or a sorted T cell fraction (not recorded which). CDR3 coding DNA: TGCAGTGCTAGCATACTAGGGCTGGCCTACAATGAGCAGTTCTTC. This translates into CSASILGLAYNEQFF.